This TCR beta chain was sequenced during a study of beta chain features in type 1 diabetes. Study-wide results and caveats: Type 1 diabetes patients had moderately but significantly shorter TCRB CDR3s in all four CD4+ subsets.

Sort purity for all populations was recorded as exceeding 98%. Expressed TCRB transcripts were sequenced because the isolated RNA had all been reverse transcribed beforehand. The assay was immunoSEQ multiplex PCR, and TCRdb's table has in-frame clones only and misses some. The sample lists about 400,000 clones; approximately 12% were seen once. As for this clone: Its specificity is not known.

The sample comprised naive CD4+ T cells from blood. The origin of this receptor is a man in his late teens or twenties in good health.

The CDR3 is CASRWNSIPQPQHF. As DNA, the CDR3 is TGTGCCAGCAGATGGAACAGTATTCCTCAGCCCCAGCATTTT. This rearrangement joins TRBV2 to TRBJ1-5, with D unclear. This CDR3 is built from 14 residues. The germline CDR1 and CDR2 sequences are SNHLY and FYNNEI. V lost 6 bases to trimming and J lost 6 bases, with 15 bases between them. Using reference TRBV2 and TRBJ1-5 for the parts outside the CDR3, the full variable domain is EPEVTQTPSHQVTQMGQEVILRCVPISNHLYFYWYRQILGQKVEFLVSFYNNEISEKSEIFDDQFSVERPDGSNFTLKIRSTKLEDSAMYFCASRWNSIPQPQHFGDGTRLSIL.